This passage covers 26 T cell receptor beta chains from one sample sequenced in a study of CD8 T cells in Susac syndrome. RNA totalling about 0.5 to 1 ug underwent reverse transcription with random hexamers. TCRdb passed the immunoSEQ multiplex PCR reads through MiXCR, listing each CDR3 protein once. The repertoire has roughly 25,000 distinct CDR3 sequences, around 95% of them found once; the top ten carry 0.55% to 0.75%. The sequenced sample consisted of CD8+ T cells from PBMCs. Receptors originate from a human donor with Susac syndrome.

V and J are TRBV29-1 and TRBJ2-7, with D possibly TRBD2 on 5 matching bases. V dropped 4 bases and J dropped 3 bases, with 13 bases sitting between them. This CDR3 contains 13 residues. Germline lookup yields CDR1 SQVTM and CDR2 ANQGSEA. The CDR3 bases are TGCAGCGTTGCGCCAGCGGACTTCTACGAGCAGTACTTC. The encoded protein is CSVAPADFYEQYF.

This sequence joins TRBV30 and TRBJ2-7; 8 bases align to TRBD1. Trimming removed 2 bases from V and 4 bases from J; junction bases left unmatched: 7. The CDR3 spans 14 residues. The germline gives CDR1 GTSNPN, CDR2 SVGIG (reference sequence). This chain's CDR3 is CAWSSGTGDYEQYF. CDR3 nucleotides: TGTGCCTGGAGTTCCGGGACAGGCGATTACGAGCAGTACTTC.

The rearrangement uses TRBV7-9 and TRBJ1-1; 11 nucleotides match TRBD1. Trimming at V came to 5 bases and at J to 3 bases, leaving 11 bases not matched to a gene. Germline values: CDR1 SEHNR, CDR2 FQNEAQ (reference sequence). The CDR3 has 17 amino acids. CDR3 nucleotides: TGTGCCAGCAGCCTATTGCGGACAGGGGGCTGGGACACTGAAGCTTTCTTT. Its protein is CASSLLRTGGWDTEAFF.

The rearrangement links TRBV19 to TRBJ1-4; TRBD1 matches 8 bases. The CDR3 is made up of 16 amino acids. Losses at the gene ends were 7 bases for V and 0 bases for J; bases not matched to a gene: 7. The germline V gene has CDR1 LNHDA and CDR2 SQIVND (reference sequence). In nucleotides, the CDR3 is TGTGCCAGTAAAATGGACAGGGAGACAACTAATGAAAAACTGTTTTTT. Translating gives CASKMDRETTNEKLFF. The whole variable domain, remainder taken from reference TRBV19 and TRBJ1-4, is DGGITQSPKYLFRKEGQNVTLSCEQNLNHDAMYWYRQDPGQGLRLIYYSQIVNDFQKGDIAEGYSVSREKKESFPLTVTSAQKNPTAFYLCASKMDRETTNEKLFFGSGTQLSVL.

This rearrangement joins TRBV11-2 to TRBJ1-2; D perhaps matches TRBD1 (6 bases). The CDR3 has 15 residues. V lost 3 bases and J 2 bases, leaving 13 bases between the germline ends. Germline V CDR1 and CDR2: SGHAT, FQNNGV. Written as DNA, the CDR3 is TGTGCCAGCAGCTTGGTGGGACATTTAAACTATGGCTACACCTTC. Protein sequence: CASSLVGHLNYGYTF.

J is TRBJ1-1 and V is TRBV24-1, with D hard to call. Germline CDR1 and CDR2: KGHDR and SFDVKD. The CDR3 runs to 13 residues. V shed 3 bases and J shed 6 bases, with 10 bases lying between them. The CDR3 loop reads CATSDGERPEAFF. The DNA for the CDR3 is TGTGCCACCAGTGATGGAGAACGTCCTGAAGCTTTCTTT.

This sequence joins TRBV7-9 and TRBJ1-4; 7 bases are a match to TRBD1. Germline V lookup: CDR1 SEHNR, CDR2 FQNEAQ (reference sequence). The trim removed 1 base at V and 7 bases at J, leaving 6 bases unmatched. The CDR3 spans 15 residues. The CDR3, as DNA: TGTGCCAGCAGCTTAGGAGGAAGGGGGCTTGAAAAACTGTTTTTT. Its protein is CASSLGGRGLEKLFF.

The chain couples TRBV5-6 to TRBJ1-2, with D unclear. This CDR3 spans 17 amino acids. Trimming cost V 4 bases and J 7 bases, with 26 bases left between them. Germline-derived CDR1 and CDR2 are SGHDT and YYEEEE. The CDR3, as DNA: TGTGCCAGCAGCCCTCGGGCAGCAAGTTTCACAGAGGGTGGCTACACCTTC. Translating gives CASSPRAASFTEGGYTF.

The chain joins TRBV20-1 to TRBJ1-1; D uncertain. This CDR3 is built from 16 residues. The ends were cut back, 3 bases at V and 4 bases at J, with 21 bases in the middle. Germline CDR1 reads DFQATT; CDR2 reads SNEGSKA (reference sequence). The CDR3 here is CSAREEGVGFSTEAFF. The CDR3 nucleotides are TGCAGTGCTAGGGAGGAGGGTGTCGGATTCAGCACTGAAGCTTTCTTT.

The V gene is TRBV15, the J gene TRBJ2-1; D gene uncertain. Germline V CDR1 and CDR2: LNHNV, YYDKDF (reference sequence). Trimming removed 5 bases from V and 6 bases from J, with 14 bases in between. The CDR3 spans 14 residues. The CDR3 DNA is TGTGCCACCAGCTCTCTGGGGTTGGGCAATGAGCAGTTCTTC. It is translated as CATSSLGLGNEQFF.

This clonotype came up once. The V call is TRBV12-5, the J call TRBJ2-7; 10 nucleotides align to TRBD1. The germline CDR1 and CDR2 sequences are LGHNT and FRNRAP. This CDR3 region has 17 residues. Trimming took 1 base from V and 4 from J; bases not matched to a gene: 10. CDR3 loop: CASGLALPGDRGYEQYF. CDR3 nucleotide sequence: TGTGCTAGTGGTTTGGCCCTCCCAGGGGACAGGGGATACGAGCAGTACTTC. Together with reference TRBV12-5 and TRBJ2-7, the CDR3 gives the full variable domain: DARVTQTPRHKVTEMGQEVTMRCQPILGHNTVFWYRQTMMQGLELLAYFRNRAPLDDSGMPKDRFSAEMPDATLATLKIQPSEPRDSAVYFCASGLALPGDRGYEQYFGPGTRLTVT.

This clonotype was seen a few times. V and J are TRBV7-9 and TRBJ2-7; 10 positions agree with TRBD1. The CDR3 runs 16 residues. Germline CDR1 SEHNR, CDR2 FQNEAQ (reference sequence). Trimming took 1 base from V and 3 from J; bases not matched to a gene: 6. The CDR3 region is CASSLDGDRGHYEQYF. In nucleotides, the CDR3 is TGTGCCAGCAGCTTAGATGGCGACAGGGGGCACTACGAGCAGTACTTC.

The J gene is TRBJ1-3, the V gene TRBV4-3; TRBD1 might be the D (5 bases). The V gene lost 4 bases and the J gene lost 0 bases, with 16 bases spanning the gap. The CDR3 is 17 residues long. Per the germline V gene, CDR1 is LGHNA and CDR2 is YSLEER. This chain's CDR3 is CASSPRSGGVSGNTIYF. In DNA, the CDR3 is TGCGCCAGCAGCCCAAGAAGCGGAGGGGTCTCTGGAAACACCATATATTTT.

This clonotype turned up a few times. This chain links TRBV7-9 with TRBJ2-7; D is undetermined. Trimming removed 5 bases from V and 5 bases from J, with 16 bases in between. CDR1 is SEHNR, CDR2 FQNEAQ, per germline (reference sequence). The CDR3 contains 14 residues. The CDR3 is CASSLVVSGHEQYF. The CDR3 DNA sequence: TGTGCCAGCAGCCTGGTTGTCTCCGGCCACGAGCAGTACTTC.

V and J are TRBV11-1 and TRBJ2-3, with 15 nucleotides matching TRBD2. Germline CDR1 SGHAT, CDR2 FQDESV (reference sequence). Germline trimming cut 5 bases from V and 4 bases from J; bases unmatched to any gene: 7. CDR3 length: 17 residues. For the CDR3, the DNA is TGTGCCAGCAGCCCCTTAGGACTAGCGGGGGGGTCAGATACGCAGTATTTT. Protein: CASSPLGLAGGSDTQYF.

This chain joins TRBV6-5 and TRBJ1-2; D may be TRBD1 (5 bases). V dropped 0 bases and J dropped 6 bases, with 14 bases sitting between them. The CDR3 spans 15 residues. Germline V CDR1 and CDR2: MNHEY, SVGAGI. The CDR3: CASSYSTGRVDGYTF. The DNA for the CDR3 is TGTGCCAGCAGTTACTCGACCGGCAGGGTTGATGGCTACACCTTC.

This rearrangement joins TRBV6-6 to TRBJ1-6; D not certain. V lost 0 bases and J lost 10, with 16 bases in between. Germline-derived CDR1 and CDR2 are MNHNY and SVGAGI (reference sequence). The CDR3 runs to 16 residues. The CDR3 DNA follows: TGTGCCAGCAGTTACTCGAAAGTGAGCACGGAGTCACCCCTCCACTTT. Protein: CASSYSKVSTESPLHF.

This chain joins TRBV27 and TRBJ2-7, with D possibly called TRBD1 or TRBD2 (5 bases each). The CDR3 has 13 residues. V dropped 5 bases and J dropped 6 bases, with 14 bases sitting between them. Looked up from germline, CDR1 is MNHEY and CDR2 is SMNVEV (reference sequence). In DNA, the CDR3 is TGTGCCAGCAGTCGGGACGGGCAATCCGAGCAGTACTTC. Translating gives CASSRDGQSEQYF.

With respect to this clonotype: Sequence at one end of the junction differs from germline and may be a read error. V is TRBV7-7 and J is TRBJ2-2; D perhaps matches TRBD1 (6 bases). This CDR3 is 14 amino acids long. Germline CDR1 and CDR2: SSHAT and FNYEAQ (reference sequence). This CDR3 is CASSSTGFTGELFF. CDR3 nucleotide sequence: TGTGCTAGCAGCTCTACAGGGTTCACGGGGGAGCTGTTTTTT.

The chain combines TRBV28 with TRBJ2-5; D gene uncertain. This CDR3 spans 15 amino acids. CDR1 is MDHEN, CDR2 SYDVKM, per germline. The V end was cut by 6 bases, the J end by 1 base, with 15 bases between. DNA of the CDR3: TGTGCCAGCAGCCCGCCCCTGGAACCCCAAGAGACCCAGTACTTC. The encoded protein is CASSPPLEPQETQYF.

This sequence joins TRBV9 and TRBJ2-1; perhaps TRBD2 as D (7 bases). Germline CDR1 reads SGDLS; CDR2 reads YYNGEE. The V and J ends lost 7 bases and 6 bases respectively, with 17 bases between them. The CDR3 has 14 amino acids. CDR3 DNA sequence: TGTGCCAGCGGGGAGGGGGGCGAGAGCAATGAGCAGTTCTTC. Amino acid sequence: CASGEGGESNEQFF.

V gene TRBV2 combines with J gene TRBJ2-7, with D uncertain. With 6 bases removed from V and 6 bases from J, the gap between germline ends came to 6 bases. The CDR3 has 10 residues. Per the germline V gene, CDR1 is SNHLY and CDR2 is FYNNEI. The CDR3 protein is CASRGGEQYF. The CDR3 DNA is TGTGCCAGCAGGGGCGGCGAGCAGTACTTC.

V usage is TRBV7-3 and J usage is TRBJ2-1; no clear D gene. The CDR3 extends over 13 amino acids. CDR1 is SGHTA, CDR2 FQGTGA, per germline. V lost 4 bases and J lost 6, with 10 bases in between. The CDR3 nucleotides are TGTGCCAGCAGCTCAGAGACGTTCAATGAGCAGTTCTTC. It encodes CASSSETFNEQFF. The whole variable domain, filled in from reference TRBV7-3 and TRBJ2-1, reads GAGVSQTPSNKVTEKGKYVELRCDPISGHTALYWYRQSLGQGPEFLIYFQGTGAADDSGLPNDRFFAVRPEGSVSTLKIQRTERGDSAVYLCASSSETFNEQFFGPGTRLTVL.

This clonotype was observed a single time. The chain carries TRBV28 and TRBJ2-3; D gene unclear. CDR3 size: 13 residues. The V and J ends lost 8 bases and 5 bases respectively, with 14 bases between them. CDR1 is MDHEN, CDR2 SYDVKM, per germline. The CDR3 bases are TGTGCCAGCTCCCAACCGGCCTTAGATACGCAGTATTTT. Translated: CASSQPALDTQYF.

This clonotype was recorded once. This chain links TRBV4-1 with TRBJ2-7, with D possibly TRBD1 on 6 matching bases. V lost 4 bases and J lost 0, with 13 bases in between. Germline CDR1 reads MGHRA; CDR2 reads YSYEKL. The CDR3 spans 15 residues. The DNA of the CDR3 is TGCGCCAGCAGCCTTCAACAGGGATTCTCCTACGAGCAGTACTTC. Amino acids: CASSLQQGFSYEQYF.

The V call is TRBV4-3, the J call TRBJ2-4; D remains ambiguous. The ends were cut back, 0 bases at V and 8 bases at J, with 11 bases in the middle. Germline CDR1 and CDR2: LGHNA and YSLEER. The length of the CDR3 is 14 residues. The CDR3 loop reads CASSQDLGSDIQYF. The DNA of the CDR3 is TGCGCCAGCAGCCAAGATTTGGGATCGGACATTCAGTACTTC.